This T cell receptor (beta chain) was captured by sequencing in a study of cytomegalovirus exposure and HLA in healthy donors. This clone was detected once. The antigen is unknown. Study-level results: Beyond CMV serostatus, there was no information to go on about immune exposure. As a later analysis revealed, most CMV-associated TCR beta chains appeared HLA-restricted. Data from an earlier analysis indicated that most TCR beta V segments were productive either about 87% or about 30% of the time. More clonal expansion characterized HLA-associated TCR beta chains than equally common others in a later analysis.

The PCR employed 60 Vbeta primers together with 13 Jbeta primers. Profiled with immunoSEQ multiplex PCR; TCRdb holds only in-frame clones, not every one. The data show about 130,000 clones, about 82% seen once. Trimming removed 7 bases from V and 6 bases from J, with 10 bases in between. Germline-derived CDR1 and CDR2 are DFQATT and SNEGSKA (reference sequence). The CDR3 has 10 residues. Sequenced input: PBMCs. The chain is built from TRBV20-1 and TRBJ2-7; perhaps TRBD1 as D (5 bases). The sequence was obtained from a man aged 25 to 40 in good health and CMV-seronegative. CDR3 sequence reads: CSGGVTEQYF. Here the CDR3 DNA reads TGCAGTGGGGGCGTTACCGAGCAGTACTTC.